Shown below are 21 T cell receptor beta chains from a single sample sequenced in a study of blood T cell repertoires in COVID-19 (dated by TCRdb to about 2020). Receptor amplification or capture employed the immunoSEQ multiplex PCR assay. TCRdb obtained this table from immuneACCESS and retained in-frame rearrangements with V and J assigned. These tables miss some clones; where compared with another copy, unresolved V genes account for less than half of the shortfall, and the remainder is unexplained. This sample has approximately 64,000 clones in its table, and 70% to 90% of those were observed once. The ten biggest clones cover around 3.9% of the sample. The material sequenced was peripheral blood. The receptors originated from a man aged 70-80 years with acute or convalescent COVID-19.

The chain combines TRBV7-2 with TRBJ1-2, with 11 bases lining up with TRBD1. Germline-derived CDR1 and CDR2 are SGHTA and FQGNSA. Trimming at V came to 4 bases and at J to 8 bases, leaving 12 bases not matched to a gene. This CDR3 contains 16 residues. CDR3 protein: CASSSSRGDRGLGYTF. DNA for the CDR3: TGTGCCAGCAGCTCTTCCCGGGGGGACAGGGGGTTAGGCTACACCTTC.

This CDR3 reads CASSYGGNSGNTIYF. Here the CDR3 DNA reads TGTGCCAGCAGCTATGGGGGGAACTCTGGAAACACCATATATTTT. The gene calls are TRBV11-2 and TRBJ1-3, with D possibly being TRBD1 (5 bases). This CDR3 has 15 amino acids. Germline values: CDR1 SGHAT, CDR2 FQNNGV. The V end was cut by 4 bases, the J end by 0 bases, with 10 bases between.

This clone was seen only a few times. The chain couples TRBV2 to TRBJ1-2; 11 bases are a match to TRBD1. V was clipped by 7 bases and J by 7 bases; unmatched bases: 8. CDR3 length: 14 residues. The germline CDR1 and CDR2 sequences are SNHLY and FYNNEI. CDR3 DNA sequence: TGTGCCAGCACCGCGGGACAGGGGGACGGTGGCTACACCTTC. It is translated as CASTAGQGDGGYTF.

V gene TRBV4-1 combines with J gene TRBJ2-7; a weak D match, TRBD1 (6 bases). CDR3 length equals 16 residues. The V end lost 5 bases, the J end lost 0 bases, and 17 bases lay between the germline ends. CDR1 is MGHRA, CDR2 YSYEKL, per germline. CDR3 bases: TGCGCCAGCAGCTACACCGGGACACTGGGCTCCTACGAGCAGTACTTC. It translates to CASSYTGTLGSYEQYF.

This chain links TRBV4-3 with TRBJ1-2, with D possibly matching TRBD1 (6 bases). The germline V and J ends were trimmed by 1 base and 5 bases, with 11 bases remaining between them. The germline V gene has CDR1 LGHNA and CDR2 YSLEER. This CDR3 is built from 14 residues. As DNA, the CDR3 is TGCGCCAGCAGCCAAGGGACAGCGAGTTATGGCTACACCTTC. It is translated as CASSQGTASYGYTF.

V gene TRBV9 combines with J gene TRBJ1-2; perhaps TRBD1 as D (5 bases). In germline, CDR1 is SGDLS, CDR2 YYNGEE. The CDR3 length is 16 residues. V lost 4 bases and J 5 bases, leaving 21 bases between the germline ends. This chain's CDR3 is CASSSLGGGGGYGYTF. The CDR3 DNA sequence: TGTGCCAGCAGCTCCCTCGGCGGCGGGGGGGGTTATGGCTACACCTTC. The full variable domain, rest sourced from reference TRBV9 and TRBJ1-2, is DSGVTQTPKHLITATGQRVTLRCSPRSGDLSVYWYQQSLDQGLQFLIQYYNGEERAKGNILERFSAQQFPDLHSELNLSSLELGDSALYFCASSSLGGGGGYGYTFGSGTRLTVV.

This clone was picked up a small number of times. The chain recombines TRBV7-8 with TRBJ1-2, with TRBD1 as a possible D gene (6 bases). The CDR3 totals 16 residues. Germline assignment: CDR1 SGHVS and CDR2 FQNEAQ. V was clipped by 5 bases and J by 4 bases, with 20 bases between them. The CDR3 sequence is CASSQRGADISYGYTF. In nucleotides, the CDR3 is TGTGCCAGCAGCCAGCGGGGGGCAGACATATCCTATGGCTACACCTTC.

The chain has TRBV27 and TRBJ1-5; 9 nucleotides align to TRBD1. Losses at the gene ends were 6 bases for V and 0 bases for J; bases not matched to a gene: 3. The germline V gene encodes CDR1 MNHEY and CDR2 SMNVEV (reference sequence). There are 15 residues in the CDR3. The CDR3 nucleotides read TGTGCCAGCAGCCGGGGACAGGGTAGCAATCAGCCCCAGCATTTT. It is translated as CASSRGQGSNQPQHF.

The rearrangement links TRBV24-1 to TRBJ2-1, with D unclear. Germline CDR1 KGHDR, CDR2 SFDVKD. Trimming cost V 1 base and J 5 bases, with 8 bases left between them. The CDR3 is 14 residues long. This CDR3 is CATSDFPRNNEQFF. CDR3 in DNA: TGTGCCACCAGTGATTTCCCCAGGAACAATGAGCAGTTCTTC.

The rearrangement joins TRBV5-1 to TRBJ1-6, with 7 bases matching TRBD1. Trimming removed 3 bases from V and 6 bases from J; junction bases left unmatched: 6. CDR3 length: 15 amino acids. CDR1 and CDR2 from the germline V gene are SGHRS and YFSETQ. The CDR3 is CASSWDSLINSPLHF. DNA for the CDR3: TGCGCCAGCAGCTGGGACAGTTTGATTAATTCACCCCTCCACTTT.

This chain links TRBV28 with TRBJ2-3, with 10 bases matching TRBD2. The trim removed 4 bases at V and 5 bases at J, leaving 6 bases unmatched. Germline values: CDR1 MDHEN, CDR2 SYDVKM. The CDR3 covers 15 residues. The CDR3 coding sequence is TGTGCCAGCAGTTATCCGGGACTAGCGCAAGATACGCAGTATTTT. Translating gives CASSYPGLAQDTQYF.

The chain is built from TRBV6-5 and TRBJ1-2; a possible D gene is TRBD1 (5 bases). V was clipped by 5 bases and J by 3 bases, with 13 bases between them. In germline, CDR1 is MNHEY, CDR2 SVGAGI. CDR3 length equals 14 residues. The CDR3 protein is CASSPTEGDYGYTF. CDR3 in DNA: TGTGCCAGCAGTCCAACGGAAGGGGACTATGGCTACACCTTC.

This chain connects TRBV20-1 to TRBJ2-1; D is unclear. This CDR3 contains 10 residues. V was trimmed by 3 bases and J by 6 bases, leaving 3 bases between them. Germline V CDR1 and CDR2: DFQATT, SNEGSKA (reference sequence). The CDR3 reads CSASLNEQFF. As DNA, the CDR3 is TGCAGTGCTAGTCTCAATGAGCAGTTCTTC.

The rearrangement uses TRBV4-1 and TRBJ2-6; a weak D match, TRBD1 (5 bases). This CDR3 is 16 amino acids long. Germline V gene data show CDR1 as MGHRA and CDR2 as YSYEKL. Trimming cost V 6 bases and J 0 bases, with 12 bases left between them. CDR3: CASRGIGDSGANVLTF. CDR3 sequence (DNA): TGCGCCAGCAGGGGAATAGGGGACTCTGGGGCCAACGTCCTGACTTTC.

This chain uses TRBV4-3 with TRBJ1-1; 7 nucleotides match TRBD1. Germline lookup yields CDR1 LGHNA and CDR2 YSLEER. The CDR3 totals 17 residues. The junction had 15 bases not matched to a gene; V was cut back by 2 bases and J by 6 bases. The CDR3 here is CASSQIPGADRVSEAFF. In DNA form, the CDR3 reads TGCGCCAGCAGCCAAATTCCTGGAGCCGACAGGGTGTCTGAAGCTTTCTTT.

The genes are TRBV27 and TRBJ2-7; D may be TRBD2 (5 bases). There are 15 residues in the CDR3. V lost 2 bases, J lost 3 bases, and 14 bases lay in between. Germline loops: CDR1 MNHEY, CDR2 SMNVEV (reference sequence). The CDR3 nucleotides read TGTGCCAGCAGTTTAGGCACTAGAGGTTTCTACGAGCAGTACTTC. Residues: CASSLGTRGFYEQYF.

CDR3 in amino acids: CASSLGDSIPADTQYF. CDR3 bases: TGCGCCAGCAGCTTGGGGGACTCCATCCCGGCAGATACGCAGTATTTT. This rearrangement joins TRBV5-1 to TRBJ2-3, with D possibly matching TRBD2 (6 bases). V lost 0 bases, J lost 4 bases, and 15 bases lay in between. The CDR3 loop spans 16 amino acids. In germline, CDR1 is SGHRS, CDR2 YFSETQ.

This clone appeared a single time. The rearrangement joins TRBV5-6 to TRBJ2-2; TRBD1 matches 7 bases. The V gene end was trimmed by 2 bases and the J gene end by 1 base; junction bases not matched to a gene: 8. The CDR3 is 17 amino acids. Germline-derived CDR1 and CDR2 are SGHDT and YYEEEE. The DNA of the CDR3 is TGTGCCAGCAGCTTCTTTTCCGGGACAGTGAACACCGGGGAGCTGTTTTTT. Protein sequence: CASSFFSGTVNTGELFF.

The V call is TRBV29-1, the J call TRBJ1-1; tentatively, D is TRBD1 (6 bases). From germline, CDR1 is SQVTM and CDR2 ANQGSEA. The CDR3 runs to 13 residues. Trimming left V 7 bases short and J 7 bases short, with 19 bases between. CDR3 DNA sequence: TGCAGCGCCCGAACAGGGAGGGATAATGAAGCTTTCTTT. Translation: CSARTGRDNEAFF.

The chain carries TRBV5-5 and TRBJ1-5; maybe TRBD1 (6 bases). Between the trimmed V and J ends, which lost 1 base and 10 bases, there was a span of 15 bases. This CDR3 is built from 14 residues. CDR1 and CDR2 (germline): SGHKS, YYEKEE (reference sequence). Here the CDR3 DNA reads TGTGCCAGCAGCTTGTTAGATCAGGGGACACCCCAGCATTTT. It codes for CASSLLDQGTPQHF.

This chain connects TRBV11-3 to TRBJ1-1; D is unclear. The CDR3 is 13 amino acids. The germline V gene encodes CDR1 SGHNT and CDR2 YENEEA. V was trimmed by 5 bases and J by 2 bases, leaving 9 bases between them. CDR3 loop: CASSMTRNTEAFF. The CDR3 DNA reads as TGTGCCAGCAGCATGACACGAAACACTGAAGCTTTCTTT.